Listed below are T cell receptor beta chains from one sample, sequenced in a study of T cell repertoires in cytomegalovirus infection. One entry per CDR3 protein results from TCRdb running MiXCR on the reads. Of 230,000 or so distinct CDR3 sequences in the sample, 15% to 20% were seen once. Sequenced material: CD8+ T cells from PBMCs. These receptors all come from a human donor in good health (CMV status not recorded). Some clones in this sample may be carry-over from other donors' samples. Each CDR3 is given with its conserved first and last residue.

j_call: TRBJ2-7; v_call: TRBV7-9; cdr3_aa: CASSFDGSYEQYF
j_call: TRBJ1-1; v_call: TRBV14; cdr3_aa: CASSHGSYTEAFF
j_call: TRBJ1-5; v_call: TRBV10-2; cdr3_aa: CASRADREYQPQHF
j_call: TRBJ2-6; v_call: TRBV4-3; cdr3_aa: CASSQDRRGANVLTF
j_call: TRBJ2-2; v_call: TRBV11-2; cdr3_aa: CASSLGTYTGELFF
j_call: TRBJ2-6; v_call: TRBV5-5; cdr3_aa: CASSPAGGISGANVLTF
j_call: TRBJ2-5; v_call: TRBV27; cdr3_aa: CASTLGETQYF
j_call: TRBJ2-5; v_call: TRBV7-7; cdr3_aa: CASSQTVQETQYF
j_call: TRBJ2-5; v_call: TRBV7-2; cdr3_aa: CASSLWGQGGETQYF
j_call: TRBJ2-7; v_call: TRBV7-9; cdr3_aa: CASSSTAGGFFETYEQYF
j_call: TRBJ2-7; v_call: TRBV4-1; cdr3_aa: CASSQEFRGSYEQYF
j_call: TRBJ1-1; v_call: TRBV6-6; cdr3_aa: CASSYVPDRVHTEAFF
j_call: TRBJ2-5; v_call: TRBV7-9; cdr3_aa: CASTHLSGGEETQYF
j_call: TRBJ2-7; v_call: TRBV6-2/TRBV6-3; cdr3_aa: CASSYSILGEQYF
j_call: TRBJ1-6; v_call: TRBV7-9; cdr3_aa: CASRGDMSSPEGSPLHF
j_call: TRBJ2-1; v_call: TRBV2; cdr3_aa: CASYGDNSYNEQFF
j_call: TRBJ1-1; v_call: TRBV7-9; cdr3_aa: CASTMTGSGTEAFF
j_call: TRBJ2-5; v_call: TRBV7-9; cdr3_aa: CASGTSGGMEETQYF
j_call: TRBJ2-7; v_call: TRBV28; cdr3_aa: CASTERDRGKYEQYF
j_call: TRBJ2-6; v_call: TRBV4-3; cdr3_aa: CASSQDRQRLSQFSGANVLTF
j_call: TRBJ1-6; v_call: TRBV7-8; cdr3_aa: CASRAGSYNSPLHF
j_call: TRBJ1-1; v_call: TRBV20-1; cdr3_aa: CSARSGVALGTEAFF
j_call: TRBJ2-7; v_call: TRBV28; cdr3_aa: CASSIRDRAYEQYF
j_call: TRBJ2-7; v_call: TRBV11-2; cdr3_aa: CASRLSYSSGGLSYEQYF
j_call: TRBJ1-5; v_call: TRBV5-1; cdr3_aa: CASSQDSQGDGNQPQHF
j_call: TRBJ2-6; v_call: TRBV27; cdr3_aa: CDLWTGDNSGANVLTF
j_call: TRBJ1-1; v_call: TRBV6-2/TRBV6-3; cdr3_aa: CASSYLQGVAEAFF
j_call: TRBJ2-5; v_call: TRBV7-2; cdr3_aa: CASSLWGTSGGAGQETQYF
j_call: TRBJ2-6; v_call: TRBV5-5; cdr3_aa: CASSLPSDRGRRGANVLTF
j_call: TRBJ1-1; v_call: TRBV4-3; cdr3_aa: CASSQGGAPMNTEAFF
j_call: TRBJ1-6; v_call: TRBV13; cdr3_aa: CASSLGSSSYNSPLHF
j_call: TRBJ2-2; v_call: TRBV29-1; cdr3_aa: CSVGWTGTNTGELFF
j_call: TRBJ2-5; v_call: TRBV25-1; cdr3_aa: CASSEYFPSLQETQYF
j_call: TRBJ1-4; v_call: TRBV6-5; cdr3_aa: CASSYSPYVDKLFF
j_call: TRBJ2-7; v_call: TRBV11-2; cdr3_aa: CASSLAVDGGNHEQYF
j_call: TRBJ1-5; v_call: TRBV12-3/TRBV12-4; cdr3_aa: CASSPFHEPGHIIPQHF
j_call: TRBJ2-5; v_call: TRBV28; cdr3_aa: CASSWDLSNQETQYF
j_call: TRBJ1-1; v_call: TRBV7-8; cdr3_aa: CASSLGILITEAFF
j_call: TRBJ2-1; v_call: TRBV12-3/TRBV12-4; cdr3_aa: CASSFVHNEQFF
j_call: TRBJ2-7; v_call: TRBV12-3/TRBV12-4; cdr3_aa: CASSTRTGAYEQYF
j_call: TRBJ2-1; v_call: TRBV12-3/TRBV12-4; cdr3_aa: CASSLGSWDRTKSRSYNEQFF
j_call: TRBJ2-5; v_call: TRBV20-1; cdr3_aa: CSARDPNTGEPETQYF
j_call: TRBJ2-7; v_call: TRBV7-9; cdr3_aa: CASSLRLGQGSYEQYF
j_call: TRBJ1-3; v_call: TRBV6-2/TRBV6-3; cdr3_aa: CASVPDPNSGNTIYF
j_call: TRBJ2-4; v_call: TRBV20-1; cdr3_aa: CSASDGGPWNIQYF
j_call: TRBJ1-1; v_call: TRBV19; cdr3_aa: CASRAGGVTRFEAFF
j_call: TRBJ2-3; v_call: TRBV7-8; cdr3_aa: CASSWGATDTQYF
j_call: TRBJ2-7; v_call: TRBV7-9; cdr3_aa: CASTPLADSNYEQYF
j_call: TRBJ2-7; v_call: TRBV6-6; cdr3_aa: CASVGTPTYEQYF
j_call: TRBJ2-5; v_call: TRBV11-2; cdr3_aa: CASSLGRWVRSEEDDMETQYF
j_call: TRBJ2-5; v_call: TRBV19; cdr3_aa: CASSIGGGETQYF
j_call: TRBJ2-3; v_call: TRBV4-3; cdr3_aa: CATSTGTAFTDTQYF
j_call: TRBJ1-1; v_call: TRBV29-1; cdr3_aa: CSVERAGALTEAFF
j_call: TRBJ1-2; v_call: TRBV7-9; cdr3_aa: CASSLAPRGPYGYTF
j_call: TRBJ1-1; v_call: TRBV2; cdr3_aa: CASRTGGAFF
j_call: TRBJ2-7; v_call: TRBV28; cdr3_aa: CASRGQGAHTEQYF